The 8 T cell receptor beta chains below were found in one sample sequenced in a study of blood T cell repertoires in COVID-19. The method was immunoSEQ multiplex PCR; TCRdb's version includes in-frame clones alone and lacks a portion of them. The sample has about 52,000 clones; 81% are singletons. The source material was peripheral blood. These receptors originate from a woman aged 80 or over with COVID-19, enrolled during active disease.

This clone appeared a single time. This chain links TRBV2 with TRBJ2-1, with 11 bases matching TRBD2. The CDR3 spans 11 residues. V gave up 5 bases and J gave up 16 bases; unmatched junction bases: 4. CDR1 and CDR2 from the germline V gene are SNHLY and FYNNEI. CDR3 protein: CASSLRLAGFF. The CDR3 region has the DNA TGTGCCAGCAGTCTGAGACTAGCGGGATTCTTC.

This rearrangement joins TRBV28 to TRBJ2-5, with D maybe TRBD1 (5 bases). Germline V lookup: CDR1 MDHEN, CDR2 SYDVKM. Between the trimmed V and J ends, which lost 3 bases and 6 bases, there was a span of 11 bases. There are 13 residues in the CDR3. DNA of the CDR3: TGTGCCAGCAGTTTTGGCAGGGTGAAGACCCAGTACTTC. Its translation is CASSFGRVKTQYF.

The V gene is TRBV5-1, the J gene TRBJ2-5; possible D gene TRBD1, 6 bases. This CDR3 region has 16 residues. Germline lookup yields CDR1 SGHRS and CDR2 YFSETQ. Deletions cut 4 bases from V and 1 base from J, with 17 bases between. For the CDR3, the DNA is TGCGCCAGCAGCGGGGTTTCCGGGACACGCCAAGAGACCCAGTACTTC. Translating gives CASSGVSGTRQETQYF.

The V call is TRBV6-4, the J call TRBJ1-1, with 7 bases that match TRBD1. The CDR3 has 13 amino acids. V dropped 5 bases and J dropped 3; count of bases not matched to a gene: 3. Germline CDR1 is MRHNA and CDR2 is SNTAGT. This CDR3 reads CASSHTGDTEAFF. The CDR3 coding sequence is TGTGCCAGCAGTCACACAGGGGACACTGAAGCTTTCTTT.

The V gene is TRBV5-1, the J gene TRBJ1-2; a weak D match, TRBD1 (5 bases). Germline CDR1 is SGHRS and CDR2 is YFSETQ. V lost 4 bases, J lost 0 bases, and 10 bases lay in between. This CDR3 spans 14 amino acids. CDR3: CASSPTATNYGYTF. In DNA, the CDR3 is TGCGCCAGCAGCCCGACAGCTACTAACTATGGCTACACCTTC.

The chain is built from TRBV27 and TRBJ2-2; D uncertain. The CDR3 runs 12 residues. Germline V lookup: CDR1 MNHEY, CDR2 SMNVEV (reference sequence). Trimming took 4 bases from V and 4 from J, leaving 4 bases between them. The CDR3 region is CASSYFTGELFF. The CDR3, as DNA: TGTGCCAGCAGTTACTTCACCGGGGAGCTGTTTTTT.

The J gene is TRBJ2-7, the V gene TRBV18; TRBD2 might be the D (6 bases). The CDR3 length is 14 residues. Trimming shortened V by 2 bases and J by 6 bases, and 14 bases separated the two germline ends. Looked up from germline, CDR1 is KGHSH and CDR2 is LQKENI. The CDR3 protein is CASSPTRLGGEQYF. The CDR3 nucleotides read TGTGCCAGCTCACCAACGCGGCTGGGGGGCGAGCAGTACTTC.

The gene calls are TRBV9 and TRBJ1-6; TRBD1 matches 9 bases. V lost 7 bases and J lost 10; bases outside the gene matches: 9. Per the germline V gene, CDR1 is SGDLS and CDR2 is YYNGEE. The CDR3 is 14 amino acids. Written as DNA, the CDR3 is TGTGCCAGCGGGACAGGGACGCGGATCTCACCCCTCCACTTT. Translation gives CASGTGTRISPLHF.